This TCR beta chain was profiled in a study of radiotherapy plus CTLA-4 blockade in lung cancer (dated by TCRdb to the late 2010s). Concerning the study at large: Among the enrolled patients, about 19% had an objective response, and 31% reached disease control.

In this study, focal radiation therapy paired with CTLA-4 blockade (ipilimumab) was tested in patients who had chemo-refractory metastatic non-small-cell lung cancer. The CDR3 runs 15 amino acids, cysteine and phenylalanine included. Only the CDR3 region is kept as DNA, spanning 45 bases read in frame from base 1. CDR1 and CDR2 are drawn from the germline V gene: MGHDK, SYGVNS. Clipping removes 7 bases from V and 6 bases from J, with 8 as the unmatched junction base count. Broader findings and caveats from the paper: Early dynamic changes in blood T cell clones, together with increased serum interferon-beta after radiation, were reported as the strongest predictors of response. After treatment with radiotherapy and ipilimumab, TCR clones that originated in tumors expanded in peripheral blood.

About this clone: The target of this receptor is not known. The sample holds no much larger clone one base away, and base qualities are not on file.

The library was made by the immunoSEQ multiplex PCR assay. Here the immuneACCESS table is served through TCRdb, limited to in-frame sequences with V and J called. Missing clones are a known gap in these copies; in checked studies unresolved V genes cover under half, and the rest lacks a known reason. The sample table shows roughly 59,000 clones, and 72% are seen once. The ten largest account for around 8.8% of the sample. The sequence derives from a human donor with non-small cell lung cancer whose response to radiotherapy plus ipilimumab could not be evaluated. Rearrangement joined TRBV25-1 to TRBJ2-2; 10 central nucleotides agree with TRBD1. Specimen: peripheral blood, collected from a patient treated with radiotherapy plus ipilimumab. The sequenced DNA is TGTGCCAGCACCTCCGGGACAGGGGTTGCCGGGGAGCTGTTTTTT. The encoded protein is CASTSGTGVAGELFF.